This TCR beta chain was found in a study of blood T cell repertoires in COVID-19 (TCRdb year 2020). Some background on the complete study: Samples covering the acute and convalescent phases of COVID-19 were provided by collaborators in the United States, Italy and Spain. The prospective study material was composed of cDNA or gDNA derived from T cells, B-cell-depleted T cells, or PBMCs. Subjects who had been exposed to COVID-19, were actively infected with it, or had recovered from it provided the deeply sampled blood TCRbeta repertoires that made up the dataset. The repertoires were released in a freely available public database meant as a resource for research on the immune response to SARS-CoV-2. Samples came from the ongoing ImmuneRACE study (first 160 participants) plus 1,254 subjects from 6 global collaborators. Sample metadata almost always included a de-identified subject ID, COVID-19 status, age in years and sex. Where available, HLA class I and class II types were obtained from metadata supplied by the sample provider rather than from assay-based typing.

Results the study describes overall, beyond this receptor: How much clinical and demographic metadata was included differed by source and by participant, and the metadata was provided uncurated.

Each collaborating institution followed its own protocols to collect whole blood in K2EDTA tubes. For TCRbeta analysis, collaborators shipped samples as frozen whole blood, isolated PBMCs, or DNA extracted from either of those sample types. TCRbeta CDR3 regions were amplified from genomic DNA by means of the immunoSEQ Assay, a bias-controlled multiplex PCR. The paper's processing steps were these. Nucleated cell counts per sample were estimated from amplification of reference gene primers within the assay. Sequence reads were collapsed and filtered to measure the absolute abundance of every unique TCRbeta CDR3 rearrangement. For each sample, productive Simpson clonality was calculated by taking the square root of Simpson's diversity index across productive rearrangements. TCRdb stores this immuneACCESS table with in-frame sequences only. Part of the clones is absent; in the studies checked, under half of the shortfall reflects unresolved V genes, and no reason is known for the rest. The DNA was the basis for D and trimming; V, J and clone size are from that table. The sample table lists about 150,000 clones, over 75% of them with a count of one. The top ten hold around 15% of the sample.

In regard to this clone: Its binding antigen is unknown. No base quality values were provided; no much bigger clone lies one nucleotide off.

Sequenced sample: peripheral blood. The sequence was collected from a woman aged 40 to 55 with acute or convalescent COVID-19.

The sequenced DNA: TGTGCCAGCAGCCAAGCGGACTTCTATGGCTACACCTTC. Translated, this gives CASSQADFYGYTF. The sequence links TRBV3-1 (or the pseudogene TRBV3-2) to TRBJ1-2, with the D segment identity uncertain. Looking up the germline V gene (reference sequence) yields CDR1 LGHDT and CDR2 YNNKEL. At the junction V is shortened by 1 base and J by 4 bases, with 7 bases in between. The CDR3 runs 13 residues from the cysteine to the phenylalanine. This entry keeps only the CDR3 DNA: 39 bases, framed from base 1.